Detailed here is one T cell receptor beta chain. The target of this receptor is not known. Base qualities are missing; no much larger clone stands one base away. These data originate in a study of low-dose radiotherapy and immunotherapy resistance in tumors (dated by TCRdb to 2022 to 2024). Background on the whole study: In Cohort 1, 0.5 Gy per fraction was delivered every 2 weeks, and a total PTV dose of 6.5 Gy was prescribed. For Cohort 2, the dose was 1 Gy per fraction given every two weeks, adding up to 13 Gy in total across 26 weeks. Patients were given nivolumab as a 240 mg flat dose every two weeks and ipilimumab at 1 mg/kg every six weeks, with both drugs delivered intravenously. Every two weeks, patients got intravenous cyclophosphamide at 200 mg/m2, given one day ahead of each radiation and immunotherapy administration. Aspirin 300 mg was taken orally once daily by patients for four cycles, starting on cycle 1 day 1. Superscript III and a set of TRAV- and TRBV-specific primers were used to synthesize first-strand cDNA, so that both TCRalpha and TCRbeta chains were covered. Trial participants were not randomized into treatment groups. The translational analysis covered eight patients: three from the first dose cohort and the first five from the second dose cohort.

The sequencer listed for this sample is Illumina HiSeq 2500. TCRs were amplified for 20 PCR cycles with Phusion, using a constant-region primer paired with the adapter attached to the V primers. The MessageAmp II aRNA Amplification Kit was used to amplify the isolated mRNA, with in vitro transcription run for over 15 hours at 37 degrees C. The Dynabeads mRNA DIRECT Purification Kit was used to isolate mRNA for TCR sequencing. Indexed Illumina adapters were added in a second Phusion PCR of roughly 23 cycles, and the PCR products were purified with AMPure XP beads. The authors' analysis ran thus. Using custom Perl scripts, TCR sequences that encoded the same protein were pooled, out-of-frame sequences were dropped, and the abundance of each clonotype was calculated. The analysis excluded TCR sequences that were supported by just one read. Repertoire metrics included Shannon entropy, Gini index, clonality, richness, and frequency of TCRs shared between repertoires. The public reads were run again by TCRdb, first through fastp at Q25 and then through MiXCR, and only productive beta chains were kept. Each CDR3 protein gets just one entry, which takes the most common genes and DNA from the rows behind it. The V and J calls were determined by TCRdb, not by the authors. The sample table lists some 53,000 distinct CDR3 sequences, approximately 31% of them with a count of one. The ten largest clones capture 7% to 10% of the sample.

Trimming takes 6 bases from V and 2 bases from J, and the germline ends sit 11 bases apart. The CDR3 goes from the cysteine to the phenylalanine over 14 residues. Only CDR3 DNA is held: 42 bases, read in frame from base 1. The germline V gene yields MNHGY for CDR1 and SAAAGT for CDR2. Interpreted using the paper, the time point label stands for: after trial treatment. This specimen's treatment or condition label, interpreted: LDRT plus nivolumab, ipilimumab, low-dose cyclophosphamide and aspirin (RACIN trial). Donors were enrolled in RACIN, a single-arm phase I dose-escalation trial in which nivolumab, ipilimumab, aspirin, low-dose cyclophosphamide and low-dose radiotherapy were combined. Eligible patients had advanced, TIL-negative solid tumors.

Material: PBMCs, obtained after low-dose radiotherapy plus immunotherapy. The receptor was derived from a male donor with rectosigmoid adenocarcinoma. Recombination connected TRBV6-8 to TRBJ1-5, with the D gene call left open. In nucleotides, the sequence is TGTGCCAGCAGCCTGGGAAGGGGCAATCAGCCCCAGCATTTT. Translated, this gives CASSLGRGNQPQHF.